This TCR beta chain appears in the sequencing data of a study of T cell changes during pregnancy in multiple sclerosis. Here immunoSEQ multiplex PCR was the method, and the copy in TCRdb shows in-frame clones only, minus some. The table has some 100,000 clones, 90% to 95% seen once; the top ten hold over 0.8%. Sequencing was performed on peripheral blood, taken before pregnancy. The TCR originated in a female donor with multiple sclerosis, enrolled in a pregnancy study.

The CDR3 region is CASSLMTSGRAYEQFF. CDR3 nucleotide sequence: TGTGCCAGCAGTCTGATGACTAGCGGGAGGGCCTATGAGCAGTTCTTC. The chain recombines TRBV2 with TRBJ2-1; 14 bases fit TRBD2. The germline CDR1 and CDR2 sequences are SNHLY and FYNNEI. J was trimmed by 8 bases and V by 5 bases; bases with no gene match: 8. The CDR3 has 16 residues. Supplemented by reference TRBV2 and TRBJ2-1, the full variable domain reads EPEVTQTPSHQVTQMGQEVILRCVPISNHLYFYWYRQILGQKVEFLVSFYNNEISEKSEIFDDQFSVERPDGSNFTLKIRSTKLEDSAMYFCASSLMTSGRAYEQFFGPGTRLTVL.